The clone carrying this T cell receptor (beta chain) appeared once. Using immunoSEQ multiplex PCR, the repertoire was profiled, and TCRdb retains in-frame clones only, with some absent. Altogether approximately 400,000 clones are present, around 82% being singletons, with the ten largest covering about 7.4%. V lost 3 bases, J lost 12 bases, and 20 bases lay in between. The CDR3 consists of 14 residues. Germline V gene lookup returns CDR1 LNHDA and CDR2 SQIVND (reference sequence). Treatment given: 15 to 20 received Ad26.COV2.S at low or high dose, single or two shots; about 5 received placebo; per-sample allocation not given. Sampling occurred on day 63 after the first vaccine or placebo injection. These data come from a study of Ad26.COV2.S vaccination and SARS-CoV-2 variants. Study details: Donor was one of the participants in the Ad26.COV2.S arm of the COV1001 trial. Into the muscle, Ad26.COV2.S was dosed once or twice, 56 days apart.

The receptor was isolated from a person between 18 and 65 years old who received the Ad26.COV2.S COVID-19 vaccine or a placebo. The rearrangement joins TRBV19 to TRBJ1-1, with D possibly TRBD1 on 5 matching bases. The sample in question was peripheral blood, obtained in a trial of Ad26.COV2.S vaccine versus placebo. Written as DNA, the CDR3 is TGTGCCAGTAGTATGGCCCCCTCACTAGGGGTGACTTTCTTT. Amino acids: CASSMAPSLGVTFF.